This TCR beta chain was documented in a study of blood T cell repertoires in COVID-19. Overall study context: The cDNA or gDNA used as material had been derived from T cells, B-cell-depleted T cells, or PBMCs.

CDR3 length: 13 residues. V was clipped by 7 bases and J by 5 bases, with 14 bases between them. Produced via immunoSEQ multiplex PCR; TCRdb's table is partial and in-frame only. The sample shows about 350,000 clones, about nine tenths of them seen only once. V is TRBV12-3 or TRBV12-4 and J is TRBJ1-1, with D unresolved. The TCR was taken from a woman aged 70-85 years with COVID-19, enrolled during active disease. What was sequenced was peripheral blood. The CDR3 spells CASIRVTGTEAFF. The CDR3 bases are TGTGCCAGCATCAGAGTGACGGGAACTGAAGCTTTCTTT.